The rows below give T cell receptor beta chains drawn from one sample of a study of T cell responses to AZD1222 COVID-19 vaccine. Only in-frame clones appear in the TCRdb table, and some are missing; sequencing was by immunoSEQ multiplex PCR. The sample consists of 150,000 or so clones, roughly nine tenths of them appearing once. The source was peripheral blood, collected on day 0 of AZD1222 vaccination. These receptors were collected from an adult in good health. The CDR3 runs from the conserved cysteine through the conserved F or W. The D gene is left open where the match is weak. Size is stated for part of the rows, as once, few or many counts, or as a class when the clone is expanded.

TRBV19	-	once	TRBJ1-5	TGTGCCAGTATGGGACACATAGGGCAGCCCCAGCATTTT	CASMGHIGQPQHF
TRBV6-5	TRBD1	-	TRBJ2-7	TGTGCCAGCAGGACTCCCGGGACAGGGGTCCACGAGCAGTACTTC	CASRTPGTGVHEQYF
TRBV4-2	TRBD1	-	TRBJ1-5	TGTGCCAGCAGCCAATCAGGGGGCCAGGATCAGCCCCAGCATTTT	CASSQSGGQDQPQHF
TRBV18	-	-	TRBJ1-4	TGTGCCAGCTCACCAATGGGGTCCAATGAAAAACTGTTTTTT	CASSPMGSNEKLFF
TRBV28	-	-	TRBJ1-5	TGTGCCAGCACCCCACTTCGGGGGGTCGCTCAGCCCCAGCATTTT	CASTPLRGVAQPQHF
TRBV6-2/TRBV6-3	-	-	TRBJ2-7	TGTGCCAGCAGTTACAACGTAGACTACGAGCAGTACTTC	CASSYNVDYEQYF
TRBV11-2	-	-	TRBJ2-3	TGTGCCAGCAGCTCCACACCCAATACGCAGTATTTT	CASSSTPNTQYF
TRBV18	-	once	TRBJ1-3	TGTGCCAGCTCCCCCGGGGGGGACTCTGGAAACACCATATATTTT	CASSPGGDSGNTIYF
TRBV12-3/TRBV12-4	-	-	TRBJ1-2	TGTGCCAGCAGTTCAAGGGACGGCTACACCTTC	CASSSRDGYTF
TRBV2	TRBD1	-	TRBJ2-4	TGTGCCAGCAGAAGGGGACAGGGATCGGACATTCAGTACTTC	CASRRGQGSDIQYF
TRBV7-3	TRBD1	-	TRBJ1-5	TGTGCCAGCAGTTCATGGGACAGCCATTATAATCAGCCCCAGCATTTT	CASSSWDSHYNQPQHF
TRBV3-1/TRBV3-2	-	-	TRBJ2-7	TGTGCCAGCAGCCAAGTCTTCCGTGCGGGTGTGAGCTACGAGCAGTACTTC	CASSQVFRAGVSYEQYF
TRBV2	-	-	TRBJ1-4	TGTGCCAGCAGACCTGCCGGGGGGATCACTAATGAAAAACTGTTTTTT	CASRPAGGITNEKLFF
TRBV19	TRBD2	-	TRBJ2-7	TGTGCCAGTAGGGGGGGGTACGAGCAGTACTTC	CASRGGYEQYF
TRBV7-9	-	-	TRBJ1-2	TGTGCCAGCAGCAACAGGGACTCGCGAGGCTACACCTTC	CASSNRDSRGYTF
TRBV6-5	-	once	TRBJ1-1	TGTGCCAGCAGGTTTTTGGGGGGAAACACTGAAGCTTTCTTT	CASRFLGGNTEAFF
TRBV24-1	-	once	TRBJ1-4	TGTGCCGCGCTACCCGGGGGTGAAAAACTGTTTTTT	CAALPGGEKLFF
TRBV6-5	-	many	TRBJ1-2	TGTGCCAGCAGCCAAATTTCAGGGGACTATGGCTACACCTTC	CASSQISGDYGYTF
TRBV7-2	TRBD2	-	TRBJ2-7	TGTGCCAGCAGCTTAGGACCGGGACTAGCGGGAGGCCCCGCCGAGCAGTACTTC	CASSLGPGLAGGPAEQYF
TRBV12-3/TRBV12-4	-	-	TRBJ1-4	TGTGCCAGCAGTTACGGTACAGTTGAAAAACTGTTTTTT	CASSYGTVEKLFF
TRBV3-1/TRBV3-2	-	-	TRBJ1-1	TGTGCCAGCAGCGCACCCGGATCGGGGGTTACTGAAGCTTTCTTT	CASSAPGSGVTEAFF
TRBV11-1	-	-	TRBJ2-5	TGTGCCAGCAGCTTAGGAGGGGCGATGGGGGAGACCCAGTACTTC	CASSLGGAMGETQYF
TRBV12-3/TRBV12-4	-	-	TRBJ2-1	TGTGCCAGCACCTTGAGCTGGAATGAGCAGTTCTTC	CASTLSWNEQFF
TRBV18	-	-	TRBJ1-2	TGTGCCAGCTCACCAGGCAGGGTTGATGGCTACACCTTC	CASSPGRVDGYTF
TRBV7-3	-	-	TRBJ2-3	TGTGCCAGCAGCTCGGGTTTTAGTAGCACAGATACGCAGTATTTT	CASSSGFSSTDTQYF
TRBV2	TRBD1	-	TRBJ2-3	TGTGCCTCTCGGACAGGGGGAACAGATACGCAGTATTTT	CASRTGGTDTQYF
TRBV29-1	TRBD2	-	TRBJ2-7	TGCAGCGTCCGAGGGACTAGCGGGACCTACGAGCAGTACTTC	CSVRGTSGTYEQYF
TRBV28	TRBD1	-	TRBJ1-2	TGTGCCAGCGAACGGACAGGGGGCGCATATGGCTACACCTTC	CASERTGGAYGYTF
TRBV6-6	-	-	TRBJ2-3	TGTGCCAGCAGAGGGGGTTTCGCAGATACGCAGTATTTT	CASRGGFADTQYF
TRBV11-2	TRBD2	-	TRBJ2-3	TGTGCCAGCAGCTTAGGAGGACTAGCGGGGGGAGGGGCAGATACGCAGTATTTT	CASSLGGLAGGGADTQYF
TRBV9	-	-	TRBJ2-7	TGTGCCAGCAGCGTAGATACAGGGAGCTACGAGCAGTACTTC	CASSVDTGSYEQYF
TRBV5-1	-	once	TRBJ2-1	TGCGCCAGCAGCCCCAGAATGTACAATGAGCAGTTCTTC	CASSPRMYNEQFF
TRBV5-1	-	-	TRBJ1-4	TGCGCCAGCAGCTGGTCGGGTGCAACTAATGAAAAACTGTTTTTT	CASSWSGATNEKLFF
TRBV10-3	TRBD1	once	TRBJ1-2	TGTGCCATCAGTGAGGGGGACAGGGCTTATGGCTACACCTTC	CAISEGDRAYGYTF
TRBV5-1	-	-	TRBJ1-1	TGCGCCAGCACCACCGCGGGTAGCACTGAAGCTTTCTTT	CASTTAGSTEAFF
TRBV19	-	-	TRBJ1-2	TGTGCCAGTAGTTCCCCTCTCTGGACGGAAAACTATGGCTACACCTTC	CASSSPLWTENYGYTF
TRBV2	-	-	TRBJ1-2	TGTGCCAGCAGTGAATTAAGGGGAACGAACTATGGCTACACCTTC	CASSELRGTNYGYTF
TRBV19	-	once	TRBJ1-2	TGTGCCAGTAACACTGTTGGGACCAACTATGGCTACACCTTC	CASNTVGTNYGYTF
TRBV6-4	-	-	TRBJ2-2	TGTGCCAGCAGTGCTCAGGGGGGCACCGGGGAGCTGTTTTTT	CASSAQGGTGELFF
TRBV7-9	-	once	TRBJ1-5	TGTGCCAGCAGCTTAAGTCTGGGTCTCGGCAATCAGCCCCAGCATTTT	CASSLSLGLGNQPQHF
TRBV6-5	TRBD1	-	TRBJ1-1	TGTGCCAGCAGATTAGGGGGCTGGAACACTGAAGCTTTCTTT	CASRLGGWNTEAFF
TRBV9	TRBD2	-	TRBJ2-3	TGTGCCAGCAGCGTAACCGCGCCGGGACTAGCGGGAGACACGCAGTATTTT	CASSVTAPGLAGDTQYF
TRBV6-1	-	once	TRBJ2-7	TGTGCCAGCAGTGAACTCGGGACATCCTACGAGCAGTACTTC	CASSELGTSYEQYF
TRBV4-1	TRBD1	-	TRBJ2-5	TGCGCCAGCAGCCAAATCCCACTTGGGGCAGGGGGCCCCCTGTACCAAGAGACCCAGTACTTC	CASSQIPLGAGGPLYQETQYF
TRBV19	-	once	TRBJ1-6	TGTGCCAGTAGTGACGGGGCGAGAAATTCACCCCTCCACTTT	CASSDGARNSPLHF
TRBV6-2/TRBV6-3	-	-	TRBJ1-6	TGTGCCAGCAGCAGCCAAGGGGATACTTCACCCCTCCACTTT	CASSSQGDTSPLHF
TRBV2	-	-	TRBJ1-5	TGTGCCAGCAGCCCCAAGGGGCGGAATCAGCCCCAGCATTTT	CASSPKGRNQPQHF
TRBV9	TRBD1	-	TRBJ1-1	TGTGCCAGCAGCACGAGGACAGGGTTCACTGAAGCTTTCTTT	CASSTRTGFTEAFF